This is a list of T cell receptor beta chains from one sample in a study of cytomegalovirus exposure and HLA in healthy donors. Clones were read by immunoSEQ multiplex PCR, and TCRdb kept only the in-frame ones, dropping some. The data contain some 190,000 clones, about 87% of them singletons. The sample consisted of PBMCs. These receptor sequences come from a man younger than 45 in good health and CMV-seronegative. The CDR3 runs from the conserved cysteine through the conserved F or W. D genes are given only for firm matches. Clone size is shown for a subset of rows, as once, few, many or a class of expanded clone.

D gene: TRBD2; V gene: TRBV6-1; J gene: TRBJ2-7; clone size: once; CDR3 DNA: TGTGCCAGCAGTGGCCAACCCGGGACTAGCGGGCCGTACGAGCAGTACTTC; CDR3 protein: CASSGQPGTSGPYEQYF
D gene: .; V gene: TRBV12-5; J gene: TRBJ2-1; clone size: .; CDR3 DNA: TGTGCTAGTGGTCCAAATAGCCGTGAGCAGTTCTTC; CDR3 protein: CASGPNSREQFF
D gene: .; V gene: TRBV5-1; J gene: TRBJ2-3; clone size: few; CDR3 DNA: TGCGCCAGCGGAGGGGCGGGAAACGCAGATACGCAGTATTTT; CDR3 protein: CASGGAGNADTQYF
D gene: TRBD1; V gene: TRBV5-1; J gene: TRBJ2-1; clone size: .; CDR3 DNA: TGCGCCAGCAGCTTGAGTTCACAGGGGTCTTATGGTGAGCAGTTCTTC; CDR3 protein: CASSLSSQGSYGEQFF
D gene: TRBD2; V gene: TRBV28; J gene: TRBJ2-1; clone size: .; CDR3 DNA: TGTGCCAGCAGATCTAGCGGGAGCGGGGGCAATGAGCAGTTCTTC; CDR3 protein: CASRSSGSGGNEQFF
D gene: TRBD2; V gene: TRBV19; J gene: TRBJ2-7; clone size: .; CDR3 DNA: TGTGCCAGTACCGATAAACGCGGGAGTTCACTCTACGAGCAGTACTTC; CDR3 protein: CASTDKRGSSLYEQYF
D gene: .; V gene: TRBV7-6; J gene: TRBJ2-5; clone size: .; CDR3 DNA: TGTGCCAGCAGCTTAGGAGGTTGGGAGACCCAGTACTTC; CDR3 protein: CASSLGGWETQYF
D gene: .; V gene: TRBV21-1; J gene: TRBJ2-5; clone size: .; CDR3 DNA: TGTGCCAGCACGGAGAAAGAGACCCAGTACTTC; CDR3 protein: CASTEKETQYF
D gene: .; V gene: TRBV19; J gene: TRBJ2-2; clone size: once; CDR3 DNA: TGTGCCAGTGGACAGAAGAACACCGGGGAGCTGTTTTTT; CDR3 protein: CASGQKNTGELFF
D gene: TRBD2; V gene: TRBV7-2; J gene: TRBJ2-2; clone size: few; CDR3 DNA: TGTGCGAGCAAGCTCAAGGGGACTAGCGGGAGAACTGCCGGGGAGCTGTTTTTT; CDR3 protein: CASKLKGTSGRTAGELFF
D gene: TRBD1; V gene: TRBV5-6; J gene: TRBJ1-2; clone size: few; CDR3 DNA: TGTGCCAGCAGCTTAAGGACAGGATACACCTTC; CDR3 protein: CASSLRTGYTF
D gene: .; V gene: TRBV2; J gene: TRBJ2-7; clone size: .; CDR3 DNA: TGTGCCAGCAGGGGGAGATCCCCCCTCTCCTACGAGCAGTACTTC; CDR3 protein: CASRGRSPLSYEQYF
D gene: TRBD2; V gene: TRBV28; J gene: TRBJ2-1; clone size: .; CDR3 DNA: TGTGCCACCACGGAAGTAGCGGGAGGGGCCAGCTCCTACAATGAGCAGTTCTTC; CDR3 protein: CATTEVAGGASSYNEQFF
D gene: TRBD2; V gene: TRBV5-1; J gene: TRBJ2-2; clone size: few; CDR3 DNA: TGCGCCAGCAGCTTGGCGCTAGCGGGAGCAGGGACCGGGGAGCTGTTTTTT; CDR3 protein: CASSLALAGAGTGELFF
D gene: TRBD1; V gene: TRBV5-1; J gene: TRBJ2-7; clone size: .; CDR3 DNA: TGCGCCAGCGCAGCGACGACAGGGATTTTCTACGAGCAGTACTTC; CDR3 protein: CASAATTGIFYEQYF
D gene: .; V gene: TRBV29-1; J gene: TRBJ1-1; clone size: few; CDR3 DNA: TGCAGCGTTGAAAGCCGCAGGGATATGAACACTGAAGCTTTCTTT; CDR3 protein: CSVESRRDMNTEAFF
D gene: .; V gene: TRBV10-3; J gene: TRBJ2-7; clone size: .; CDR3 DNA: TGTGCCACCGCCCCCTTGGAGGGCCACGAGCAGTACTTC; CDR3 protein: CATAPLEGHEQYF
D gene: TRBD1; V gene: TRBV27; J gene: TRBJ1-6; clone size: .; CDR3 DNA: TGTGCCAGCAGCCAGTGGACAGGGAGCCCCAAACCCCTCCACTTT; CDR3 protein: CASSQWTGSPKPLHF
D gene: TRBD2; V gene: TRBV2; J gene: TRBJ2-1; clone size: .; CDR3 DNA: TGTGCCAGCAGTCGGCTAGCGGGGGGTAGCGATGAGCAGTTCTTC; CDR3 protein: CASSRLAGGSDEQFF
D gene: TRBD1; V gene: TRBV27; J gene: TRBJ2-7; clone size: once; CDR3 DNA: TGTGCCAGCAGCCCTTTGGACAGGGTTCCCTACGAGCAGTACTTC; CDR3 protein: CASSPLDRVPYEQYF